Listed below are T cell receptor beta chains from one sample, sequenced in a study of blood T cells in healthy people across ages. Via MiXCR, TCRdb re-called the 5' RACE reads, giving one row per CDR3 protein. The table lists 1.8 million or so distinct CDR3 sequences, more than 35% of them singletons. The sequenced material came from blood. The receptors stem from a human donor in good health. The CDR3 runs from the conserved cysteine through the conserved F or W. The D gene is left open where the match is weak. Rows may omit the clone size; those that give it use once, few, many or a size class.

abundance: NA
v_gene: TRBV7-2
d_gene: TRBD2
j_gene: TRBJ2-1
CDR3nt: TGTGCCAGCAGCTTTAGCGGGGGGCCCATCAATGAGCAGTTCTTC
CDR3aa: CASSFSGGPINEQFF

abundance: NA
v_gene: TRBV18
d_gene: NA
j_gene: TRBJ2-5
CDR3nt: TGTGCCAGCTCACCACCTGGACAGACCCAAGAGACCCAGTACTTC
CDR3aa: CASSPPGQTQETQYF

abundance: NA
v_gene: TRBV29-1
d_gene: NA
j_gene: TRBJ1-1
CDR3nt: TGCAGCGCTGTACGGGGAGGGGCGGGCACTGAAGCTTTCTTT
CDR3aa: CSAVRGGAGTEAFF

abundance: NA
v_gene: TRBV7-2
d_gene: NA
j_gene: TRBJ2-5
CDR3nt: TGTGCCAGCAGTGCTACCGGGATCGCTCAGGAGCCCCAGTACTTC
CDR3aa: CASSATGIAQEPQYF

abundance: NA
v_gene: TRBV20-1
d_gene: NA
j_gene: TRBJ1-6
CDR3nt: TGCAGTGCTAAAGACAGGATTGATTCACCCCTCCACTTT
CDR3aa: CSAKDRIDSPLHF

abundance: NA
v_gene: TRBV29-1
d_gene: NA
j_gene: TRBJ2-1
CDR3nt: TGCAGCGTTGAAAGGAGGAAGAATGAGCAGTTCTTC
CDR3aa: CSVERRKNEQFF

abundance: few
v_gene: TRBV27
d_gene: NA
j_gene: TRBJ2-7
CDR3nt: TGTGCCAGCAGTTTCGGACTTCGGGGTGGGTTCTCCTACGAGCAGTACTTC
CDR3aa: CASSFGLRGGFSYEQYF

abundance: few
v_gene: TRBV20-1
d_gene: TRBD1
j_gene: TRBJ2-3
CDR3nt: TGCGGTGCTAGAGATCCCCGGGACAGGGAACATACGCAGTATTTT
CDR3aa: CGARDPRDREHTQYF

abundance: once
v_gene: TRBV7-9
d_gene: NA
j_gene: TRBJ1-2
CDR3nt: TGTGCCAGCAGCTTAGCGAACCCTGCTCAGGGGAGCGGCTACACCTTC
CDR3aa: CASSLANPAQGSGYTF

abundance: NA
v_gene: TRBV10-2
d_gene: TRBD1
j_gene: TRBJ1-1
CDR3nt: TGCGCCAGTTTGGACAGGGTCGGGGCTTTCTTT
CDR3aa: CASLDRVGAFF

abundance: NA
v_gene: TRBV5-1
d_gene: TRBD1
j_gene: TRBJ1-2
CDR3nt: TGCGCCAACAGCCCGAAGACAGGGGAGGATGGCTACACCTTC
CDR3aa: CANSPKTGEDGYTF

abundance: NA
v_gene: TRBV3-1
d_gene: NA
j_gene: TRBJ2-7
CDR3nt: TGTGCCAGCAGCCAGTCAGGGGCGACCTACGAGCAGTACTTC
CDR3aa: CASSQSGATYEQYF

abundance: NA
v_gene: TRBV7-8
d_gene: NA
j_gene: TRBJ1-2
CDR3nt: TGTGCCAGCAGCTACCCGGACAGACTCTATGGCTACACCTTC
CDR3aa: CASSYPDRLYGYTF

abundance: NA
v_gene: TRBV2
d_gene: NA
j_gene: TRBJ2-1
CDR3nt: TGTGCCAGCAAACTGGGGTTGTCCTACAATGAGCAGTTCTTC
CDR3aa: CASKLGLSYNEQFF

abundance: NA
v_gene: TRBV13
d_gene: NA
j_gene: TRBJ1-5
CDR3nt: TGTGCCAGCAGCTTAGGCTTCCGGGAAAATCAGCCCCAGCATTTT
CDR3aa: CASSLGFRENQPQHF

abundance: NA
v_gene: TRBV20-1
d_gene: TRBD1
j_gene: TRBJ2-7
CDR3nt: TGCAGTGCTACGAGACCGGGACAGGGGGCCTTAGGATACGAGCAGTACTTC
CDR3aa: CSATRPGQGALGYEQYF

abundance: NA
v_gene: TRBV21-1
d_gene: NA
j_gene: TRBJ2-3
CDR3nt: TGTGCCAGCAGCAAAGCTACGGAGGGACGTAACACAGATACGCAGTATTTT
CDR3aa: CASSKATEGRNTDTQYF

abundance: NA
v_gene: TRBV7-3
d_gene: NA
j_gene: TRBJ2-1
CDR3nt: TGTGCCAGCAGCTTAATGTCCGGAGATAATGAGCAGTTCTTC
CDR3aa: CASSLMSGDNEQFF

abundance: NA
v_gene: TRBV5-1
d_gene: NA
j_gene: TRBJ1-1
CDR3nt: TGCGCCAGCAGCTTGAGGGAAACGAACACTGAAGCTTTCTTT
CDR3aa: CASSLRETNTEAFF

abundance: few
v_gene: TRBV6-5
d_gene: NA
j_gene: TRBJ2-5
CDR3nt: TGTGCCAGCAGTTACTTGGATCGAGAGACCCAGTACTTC
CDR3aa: CASSYLDRETQYF

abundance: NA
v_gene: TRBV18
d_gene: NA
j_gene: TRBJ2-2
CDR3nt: TGTGCCAGCTCACCTGCGCTGCAAGCGACGCTGTTTTTT
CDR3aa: CASSPALQATLFF

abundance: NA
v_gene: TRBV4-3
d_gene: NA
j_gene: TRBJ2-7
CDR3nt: TGCGCCAGCAGCCAAGATCCTCGGGGGTTTAGCTCCTACGAGCAGTACTTC
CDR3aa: CASSQDPRGFSSYEQYF

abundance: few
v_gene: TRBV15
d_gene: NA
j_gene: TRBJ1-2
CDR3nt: TGTGCCACCCGGGGTAGTGGGAGTTGGGGCTACACCTTC
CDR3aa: CATRGSGSWGYTF

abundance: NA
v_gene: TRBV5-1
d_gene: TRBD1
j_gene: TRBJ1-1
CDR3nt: TGCGCCAGCAGCTCATTACAGGGGTTGGACACTGAAGCTTTCTTT
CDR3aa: CASSSLQGLDTEAFF

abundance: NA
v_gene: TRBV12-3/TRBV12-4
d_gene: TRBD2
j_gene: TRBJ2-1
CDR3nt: TGTGCCAGCAGATCCGGGACTAGCGGCTACAATGAGCAGTTCTTC
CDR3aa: CASRSGTSGYNEQFF